This is a list of T cell receptor beta chains from one sample in a study of molecular identifiers for immune sequencing clone quantification. TCRdb reprocessed the PCR reads via MiXCR and lists one record per CDR3 protein. The sample has about 640,000 distinct CDR3 sequences, about 20% seen once. The sample taken for sequencing was naive CD8+ T cells from blood, with Jurkat cell RNA spiked in. The receptors shown here come from a human donor in good health. Some libraries in this study had Jurkat cell RNA spiked in. CDR3s include the opening cysteine and the closing phenylalanine or tryptophan. A D gene is named only where the DNA matches it firmly. Size is stated for part of the rows, as once, few or many counts, or as a class when the clone is expanded.

J,size,V,D,DNA,CDR3
TRBJ1-2,NA,TRBV20-1,NA,TGCAGTGCTAGAGATCAACCACGGAACTATGGCTACACCTTC,CSARDQPRNYGYTF
TRBJ2-7,many,TRBV7-9,TRBD2,TGTGCCAGCAGCATCGGGACTAGCGGGAGGGCCAGCTCCTACGAGCAGTACTTC,CASSIGTSGRASSYEQYF
TRBJ2-7,NA,TRBV28,TRBD2,TGTGCCAGCAGCAACCCGGGACTAGCGGGAGTAGGGGAGCAGTACTTC,CASSNPGLAGVGEQYF
TRBJ1-2,many,TRBV14,NA,TGTGCCAGCAGCCAAGATAGACTCTATGGCTACACCTTC,CASSQDRLYGYTF
TRBJ1-1,few,TRBV19,NA,TGTGCCAGTAGTATTGGACTCACCACTGAAGCTTTCTTT,CASSIGLTTEAFF
TRBJ1-1,few,TRBV6-1,TRBD1,TGTGCCAGCAGTGAATTGACAGGGTTGGACACTGAAGCTTTCTTT,CASSELTGLDTEAFF
TRBJ1-5,many,TRBV7-9,NA,TGTGCCAGCAGTCCTCCGGGTCCGGGAGGTTCCAATCAGCCCCAGCATTTT,CASSPPGPGGSNQPQHF
TRBJ1-4,many,TRBV14,NA,TGTGCCAGCAGCCAGGCAGAAACCAGCGGTGAAAAACTGTTTTTT,CASSQAETSGEKLFF
TRBJ2-7,many,TRBV28,NA,TGTGCCAGCAGTTTTTCTGGCGGGACTGCCTACGAGCAGTACTTC,CASSFSGGTAYEQYF
TRBJ2-3,few,TRBV6-1,TRBD2,TGTGCCAGCAGTGCGACTAGCGGGTGGCCAGATACGCAGTATTTT,CASSATSGWPDTQYF
TRBJ1-1,few,TRBV19,TRBD1,TGTGCCAGTAGTATGGAGACAGGGGTGTCGGGGAACACTGAAGCTTTCTTT,CASSMETGVSGNTEAFF
TRBJ2-2,many,TRBV3-1,TRBD1,TGTGCCAGCAGTAGAGGACAGGAGACTAACACCGGGGAGCTGTTTTTT,CASSRGQETNTGELFF
TRBJ2-2,many,TRBV7-6,NA,TGTGCCAGCAGCTATAGTCCAGCTCTCCCCACCGGGGAGCTGTTTTTT,CASSYSPALPTGELFF
TRBJ1-1,NA,TRBV19,NA,TGTGCCAGTAGTATCAATTCAGGGACGAACACTGAAGCTTTCTTT,CASSINSGTNTEAFF
TRBJ1-6,NA,TRBV9,NA,TGTGCCAGCCAGGGGTATAATTCACCCCTCCACTTT,CASQGYNSPLHF
TRBJ1-4,NA,TRBV6-5,NA,TGTGCCAGCAGTTACGGGATAAACAGCGTTGAAAAACTGTTTTTT,CASSYGINSVEKLFF
TRBJ1-1,many,TRBV10-3,TRBD1,TGTGCCATCAGTGAAAAACAGGGGTACAACACTGAAGCTTTCTTT,CAISEKQGYNTEAFF
TRBJ2-3,many,TRBV14,TRBD2,TGTGCCAGCAGCCAATTTGCGGGAGGGCCAGATACGCAGTATTTT,CASSQFAGGPDTQYF
TRBJ2-7,NA,TRBV11-2,TRBD1,TGTGCCAGCAGCTTAGGAGGAGCCGGGACAGGCTTTTCCTACGAGCAGTGCTTC,CASSLGGAGTGFSYEQCF
TRBJ1-5,many,TRBV6-2/TRBV6-3,NA,TGTGCCAGCAGTTACGAGGGGGTACGGGGGGTTCAGCCCCAGCATTTT,CASSYEGVRGVQPQHF
TRBJ1-5,many,TRBV19,NA,TGTGCCAGTAGCCACGGCGGGAATCAGCCCCAGCATTTT,CASSHGGNQPQHF
TRBJ2-4,NA,TRBV6-2/TRBV6-3,NA,TGTGCCAGCAGTTACGAGCTACAGGGTACACTAGCCAAAAACATTCAGTACTTC,CASSYELQGTLAKNIQYF
TRBJ2-3,many,TRBV6-2/TRBV6-3,NA,TGTGCCAGCAGTCCACCTGGGACTCCAACTAGCACAGATACGCAGTATTTT,CASSPPGTPTSTDTQYF
TRBJ2-7,many,TRBV20-1,TRBD1,TGCAGTGCTAGAGATCCTATAGGGGGCGCATGGTACGAGCAGTACTTC,CSARDPIGGAWYEQYF
TRBJ2-1,NA,TRBV7-9,NA,TGTGCCAGCAGCTTTAAAGAAGACTCCTACAATGAGCAGTTCTTC,CASSFKEDSYNEQFF
TRBJ1-1,many,TRBV29-1,NA,TGCAGCGGAATAAAGTTTGGGTTTTCGGGCATGAACACTGAAGCTTTCTTT,CSGIKFGFSGMNTEAFF
TRBJ2-1,few,TRBV29-1,TRBD2,TGCAGCGTTGAAGGCAGGACTAGCGGGCGAGCGGTGATCTCCAATGAGCAGTTCTTC,CSVEGRTSGRAVISNEQFF
TRBJ2-1,NA,TRBV19,TRBD1,TGTGCCAGTAGTATGGCCGGGACAGGATGGCCGGAGACCGACAATGAGCAGTTCTTC,CASSMAGTGWPETDNEQFF